These 32 T cell receptor beta chains were sequenced from one sample in a study of CD8 T cells in Susac syndrome. RNA totalling roughly 0.45 to 1 ug underwent reverse transcription with random hexamers. TCRdb called the immunoSEQ multiplex PCR reads again in MiXCR, with one record for every CDR3 protein. This repertoire shows tens of thousands of distinct CDR3 sequences, just under 95% found once; its top ten account for roughly 0.31%. The sample consisted of CD4+ T cells from PBMCs. Receptors were obtained from a human donor with Susac syndrome.

The chain uses TRBV29-1 and TRBJ1-2, with D perhaps TRBD1 (6 bases). Germline loops: CDR1 SQVTM, CDR2 ANQGSEA. This CDR3 is built from 12 residues. With 6 bases removed from V and 4 bases from J, the gap between germline ends came to 12 bases. The CDR3, as DNA: TGCAGCGTACAGGGTTGGGGCTATGGCTACACCTTC. This gives the protein CSVQGWGYGYTF.

The chain is built from TRBV24-1 and TRBJ2-1; D assignment may be TRBD1 or TRBD2 (5 bases each). Per germline, CDR1 KGHDR and CDR2 SFDVKD. Trimming removed 0 bases at V and 12 bases at J, with 11 bases between. The CDR3 consists of 13 residues. The DNA of the CDR3 is TGTGCCACCAGTGATTTGCCGTCAGGGAGGCAGTTCTTC. Translated, it gives CATSDLPSGRQFF.

The chain combines TRBV20-1 with TRBJ1-5; D is undetermined. Between the trimmed V and J ends, which lost 0 bases and 5 bases, there was a span of 5 bases. The CDR3 has 12 residues. CDR1 and CDR2 (germline): DFQATT, SNEGSKA (reference sequence). For the CDR3, the DNA is TGCAGTGCTAGAGATTCTGATCAGCCCCAGCATTTT. This codes for CSARDSDQPQHF.

The rearrangement uses TRBV20-1 and TRBJ2-1; 8 bases fit TRBD2. This CDR3 has 12 residues. Trimming removed 8 bases from V and 8 bases from J; junction bases left unmatched: 8. The germline V gene has CDR1 DFQATT and CDR2 SNEGSKA (reference sequence). The CDR3 bases are TGCAGTCGCCCCGGGGGGGCCGATGAGCAGTTCTTC. This gives the protein CSRPGGADEQFF.

The J gene is TRBJ2-7, the V gene TRBV30, with 7 positions matching TRBD1. Trimming at V came to 5 bases and at J to 4 bases, leaving 2 bases not matched to a gene. There are 11 residues in the CDR3. Germline assignment: CDR1 GTSNPN and CDR2 SVGIG (reference sequence). The chain's CDR3 is CAWDRVYEQYF. As DNA, the CDR3 is TGTGCCTGGGACAGGGTTTACGAGCAGTACTTC.

The genes are TRBV15 and TRBJ2-3; 7 bases align to TRBD1. The CDR3 runs 17 residues. Germline CDR1 is LNHNV and CDR2 is YYDKDF (reference sequence). V trimming: 2 bases; J trimming: 2 bases; junction bases outside the gene matches: 10. The CDR3 is CATSRTLPGQTTDTQYF. CDR3 nucleotide sequence: TGTGCCACCAGCAGAACTCTCCCGGGACAGACCACAGATACGCAGTATTTT.

This chain connects TRBV23-1 to TRBJ2-7, with D uncertain. TRBV23-1 is an ORF, with its function uncertain. The CDR3 has 15 amino acids. V was pared by 0 bases and J by 3 bases, with 12 bases between. The CDR3 is CASSQSVQQFYEQYF. The CDR3, as DNA: TGCGCCAGCAGTCAATCGGTACAGCAGTTCTACGAGCAGTACTTC.

The V gene is TRBV20-1, the J gene TRBJ1-5, with D possibly TRBD1 on 5 matching bases. V was pared by 1 base and J by 4 bases, with 8 bases between. CDR3 length: 13 amino acids. The V gene's germline CDR1 is DFQATT and CDR2 SNEGSKA (reference sequence). In nucleotides, the CDR3 is TGCAGTGCTAGAGTGGCAGGGAATCAGCCCCAGCATTTT. It codes for CSARVAGNQPQHF.

This chain links TRBV7-7 with TRBJ2-5; 8 bases are shared with TRBD1. The CDR3 extends over 15 amino acids. Germline V lookup: CDR1 SSHAT, CDR2 FNYEAQ (reference sequence). Trimming at V came to 5 bases and at J to 4 bases, leaving 9 bases not matched to a gene. CDR3 DNA sequence: TGTGCCAGCAGCCCAGACCGGACAGGGCGAGAGACCCAGTACTTC. Amino acid sequence: CASSPDRTGRETQYF.

The CDR3 coding sequence is TGTGCCACCAGCCCCTCAGGGTCGAGCAATCAGCCCCAGCATTTT. Translation: CATSPSGSSNQPQHF. The chain recombines TRBV15 with TRBJ1-5; possibly TRBD1 for D (5 bases). Deletions cut 5 bases from V and 1 base from J, with 12 bases between. CDR1 is LNHNV, CDR2 YYDKDF, per germline (reference sequence). The CDR3 loop spans 15 amino acids.

The CDR3 sequence: CSAHAGVFTEAFF. CDR3 bases: TGCAGTGCCCATGCAGGGGTCTTCACTGAAGCTTTCTTT. This sequence joins TRBV20-1 and TRBJ1-1; perhaps TRBD1 as D (6 bases). The germline V and J ends were trimmed by 6 bases and 4 bases, with 15 bases remaining between them. The V gene's germline CDR1 is DFQATT and CDR2 SNEGSKA (reference sequence). The CDR3 has 13 amino acids.

The chain combines TRBV30 with TRBJ1-1; a weak D match, TRBD1 (5 bases). In germline, CDR1 is GTSNPN, CDR2 SVGIG (reference sequence). The CDR3 extends over 13 amino acids. Deletions cut 2 bases from V and 0 bases from J, with 7 bases between. The CDR3 here is CAWSPGMNTEAFF. In nucleotides, the CDR3 is TGTGCCTGGAGTCCAGGGATGAACACTGAAGCTTTCTTT.

CDR3 sequence: CSAQGNAGFSQPQHF. CDR3 DNA: TGCAGTGCTCAAGGTAACGCAGGTTTTAGTCAGCCCCAGCATTTT. This chain uses TRBV20-1 with TRBJ1-5; D is uncertain. The length of the CDR3 is 15 residues. The germline gives CDR1 DFQATT, CDR2 SNEGSKA (reference sequence). V was trimmed by 5 bases and J by 6 bases, leaving 20 bases between them.

The J gene is TRBJ1-1, the V gene TRBV29-1, with D maybe TRBD1 (6 bases). The CDR3 loop spans 13 amino acids. Trimming pared 8 bases from V and 1 base from J, leaving 14 bases between. CDR1 and CDR2 from the germline V gene are SQVTM and ANQGSEA. Here the CDR3 DNA reads TGCAGCCCGGAGGGGGGCGCGAACACTGAAGCTTTCTTT. It specifies CSPEGGANTEAFF.

The chain has TRBV7-9 and TRBJ1-3, with a tentative D call TRBD1 (5 bases). The germline V gene has CDR1 SEHNR and CDR2 FQNEAQ (reference sequence). The CDR3 length is 15 residues. Trimming stripped 6 bases from V and 1 base from J, with 13 bases between. CDR3 sequence reads: CASRGQGRSGNTIYF. As DNA, the CDR3 is TGTGCCAGCAGAGGGCAGGGACGATCTGGAAACACCATATATTTT.

This chain connects TRBV9 to TRBJ2-3, with 10 nucleotides matching TRBD1. Germline V CDR1 and CDR2: SGDLS, YYNGEE. This CDR3 contains 16 residues. Trimming cost V 1 base and J 1 base; bases outside gene matches: 3. As DNA, the CDR3 is TGTGCCAGCAGCGTACCTGGGACAGGGGGCACAGATACGCAGTATTTT. Translating gives CASSVPGTGGTDTQYF.

The chain couples TRBV19 to TRBJ2-3; D may correspond to TRBD1 or TRBD2 (6 bases each). Germline loops: CDR1 LNHDA, CDR2 SQIVND (reference sequence). This CDR3 contains 16 residues. Trimming stripped 1 base from V and 3 bases from J, with 14 bases between. As DNA, the CDR3 is TGTGCCAGTAGTATAGGAGGGGGGTGGGAGACAGATACGCAGTATTTT. Its protein is CASSIGGGWETDTQYF.

The chain employs TRBV7-2 and TRBJ2-1; 7 bases match TRBD2. The CDR3 contains 14 residues. Germline CDR1 is SGHTA and CDR2 is FQGNSA. Germline trimming cut 1 base from V and 4 bases from J; bases unmatched to any gene: 1. Written as DNA, the CDR3 is TGTGCCAGCAGCTTAGAGCGGGGTTACAATGAGCAGTTCTTC. Its protein product is CASSLERGYNEQFF. Full variable domain (remainder filled in from reference TRBV7-2 and TRBJ2-1): GAGVSQSPSNKVTEKGKDVELRCDPISGHTALYWYRQSLGQGLEFLIYFQGNSAPDKSGLPSDRFSAERTGGSVSTLTIQRTQQEDSAVYLCASSLERGYNEQFFGPGTRLTVL.

This clonotype appeared once. The V gene is TRBV5-4, the J gene TRBJ1-2, with 8 nucleotides matching TRBD1. The J segment lost 0 bases and the V segment lost 0 bases, leaving 10 bases of the junction unmatched. The germline V gene has CDR1 SGHNT and CDR2 YYREEE (reference sequence). The CDR3 loop spans 18 amino acids. CDR3 in amino acids: CASSLAQNRDRTNYGYTF. As DNA, the CDR3 is TGTGCCAGCAGCTTGGCGCAAAACCGGGACAGGACTAACTATGGCTACACCTTC.

V gene TRBV5-4 combines with J gene TRBJ1-4; D is undetermined. Germline CDR1 SGHNT, CDR2 YYREEE (reference sequence). Trimming removed 4 bases from V and 10 bases from J, with 5 bases in between. This CDR3 spans 10 amino acids. This CDR3 reads CASSDRKLFF. CDR3 in DNA: TGTGCCAGCAGCGATAGAAAACTGTTTTTT. The full variable domain, in which reference TRBV5-4 and TRBJ1-4 provide the parts outside the CDR3, is ETGVTQSPTHLIKTRGQQVTLRCSSQSGHNTVSWYQQALGQGPQFIFQYYREEENGRGNFPPRFSGLQFPNYSSELNVNALELDDSALYLCASSDRKLFFGSGTQLSVL.

CDR3 coding DNA: TGTGCCAGCACTGGGTTAGCGGTTCCCACAGATACGCAGTATTTT. The encoded protein is CASTGLAVPTDTQYF. The genes are TRBV6-2 or TRBV6-3 and TRBJ2-3; D might be TRBD2 (6 bases). Germline V gene lookup returns CDR1 MNHEY and CDR2 SVGEGT. This CDR3 contains 15 residues. V was clipped by 7 bases and J by 2 bases, with 16 bases between them.

V gene TRBV28 combines with J gene TRBJ2-7; 8 nucleotides match TRBD1. Germline V gives CDR1 MDHEN, CDR2 SYDVKM. This CDR3 region has 13 residues. Unmatched junction bases numbered 4, after V lost 9 bases and J lost 0 bases. The DNA for the CDR3 is TGTGCCAGGAGGACAGGGCACTCCTACGAGCAGTACTTC. This sequence encodes CARRTGHSYEQYF.

This chain uses TRBV7-9 with TRBJ1-2; TRBD1 matches 10 bases. Germline CDR1 reads SEHNR; CDR2 reads FQNEAQ (reference sequence). The length of the CDR3 is 14 residues. With 5 bases clipped from V and 6 bases from J, the junction kept 6 bases outside the gene matches. The CDR3 DNA sequence: TGTGCCAGCAGCCCCGGGACAGGGGCCGATGGCTACACCTTC. Its protein product is CASSPGTGADGYTF.

The CDR3 loop reads CASSVRAGGGEQYF. CDR3 DNA: TGTGCCAGCAGCGTTAGAGCGGGGGGCGGCGAGCAGTACTTC. The chain links TRBV9 to TRBJ2-7, with 9 bases identical to TRBD2. Losses at the gene ends were 2 bases for V and 6 bases for J; bases not matched to a gene: 6. The CDR3 length is 14 residues. Germline V gene sequence: CDR1 SGDLS, CDR2 YYNGEE.

The chain employs TRBV9 and TRBJ1-1, with a possible D match to TRBD1 (6 bases). The CDR3 contains 16 residues. In germline, CDR1 is SGDLS, CDR2 YYNGEE. The V end lost 0 bases, the J end lost 0 bases, and 12 bases lay between the germline ends. In DNA, the CDR3 is TGTGCCAGCAGCGTAGCTCCGGACAGAATGAACACTGAAGCTTTCTTT. Translated: CASSVAPDRMNTEAFF.

This chain uses TRBV29-1 with TRBJ2-2, with D unclear. The germline V and J ends were trimmed by 2 bases and 1 base, with 8 bases remaining between them. CDR1 SQVTM and CDR2 ANQGSEA come from the germline V gene. This CDR3 is built from 14 residues. CDR3 region: CSVELPVNTGELFF. The CDR3 DNA reads as TGCAGCGTTGAACTCCCCGTGAACACCGGGGAGCTGTTTTTT.

The V call is TRBV11-1, the J call TRBJ2-3, with TRBD2 identical over 7 bases. The CDR3 is 14 residues long. V was clipped by 5 bases and J by 8 bases; unmatched bases: 10. Germline V CDR1 and CDR2: SGHAT, FQDESV (reference sequence). This CDR3 reads CASSPATSLGTQYF. The DNA of the CDR3 is TGTGCCAGCAGCCCGGCGACTAGCCTTGGTACGCAGTATTTT. The variable domain in full, completed from reference TRBV11-1 and TRBJ2-3, reads EAEVAQSPRYKITEKSQAVAFWCDPISGHATLYWYRQILGQGPELLVQFQDESVVDDSQLPKDRFSAERLKGVDSTLKIQPAELGDSAMYLCASSPATSLGTQYFGPGTRLTVL.

This clonotype turned up a few times. The V call is TRBV7-8, the J call TRBJ2-7; TRBD1 aligns across 10 bases. J gave up 4 bases and V 3 bases, and 3 bases lay outside the gene matches. Germline loops: CDR1 SGHVS, CDR2 FQNEAQ. The CDR3 contains 14 residues. This chain's CDR3 is CASSLDRGAYEQYF. The CDR3 nucleotides are TGTGCCAGCAGCTTGGACAGGGGGGCGTACGAGCAGTACTTC.

The chain carries TRBV24-1 and TRBJ1-5; D call uncertain. Per germline, CDR1 KGHDR and CDR2 SFDVKD. The length of the CDR3 is 13 residues. Trimming cost V 5 bases and J 4 bases, with 8 bases left between them. CDR3 DNA sequence: TGTGCCACCAGTGCGGGGATGAATCAGCCCCAGCATTTT. It is translated as CATSAGMNQPQHF.

The chain carries TRBV29-1 and TRBJ2-3, with 7 bases aligning to TRBD2. The CDR3 is 13 residues long. In germline, CDR1 is SQVTM, CDR2 ANQGSEA. The V segment lost 4 bases and the J segment 3 bases; nucleotides outside the gene matches: 4. CDR3 DNA: TGCAGCGTTGGCGCGCGGGGGACAGATACGCAGTATTTT. Protein: CSVGARGTDTQYF.

The chain joins TRBV4-1 to TRBJ2-2; 8 nucleotides align to TRBD2. J was trimmed by 0 bases and V by 1 base; bases with no gene match: 1. Germline CDR1 and CDR2: MGHRA and YSYEKL. CDR3 length: 16 amino acids. Here the CDR3 reads CASSQAAGANTGELFF. The CDR3 nucleotides are TGCGCCAGCAGCCAAGCAGCGGGGGCGAACACCGGGGAGCTGTTTTTT.

The rearrangement links TRBV18 to TRBJ2-7; D gene unclear. This CDR3 contains 13 residues. CDR1 and CDR2 (germline): KGHSH, LQKENI. The V gene lost 1 base and the J gene lost 4 bases, with 8 bases spanning the gap. DNA for the CDR3: TGTGCCAGCTCACCACAGTTCGCTTACGAGCAGTACTTC. It encodes CASSPQFAYEQYF.